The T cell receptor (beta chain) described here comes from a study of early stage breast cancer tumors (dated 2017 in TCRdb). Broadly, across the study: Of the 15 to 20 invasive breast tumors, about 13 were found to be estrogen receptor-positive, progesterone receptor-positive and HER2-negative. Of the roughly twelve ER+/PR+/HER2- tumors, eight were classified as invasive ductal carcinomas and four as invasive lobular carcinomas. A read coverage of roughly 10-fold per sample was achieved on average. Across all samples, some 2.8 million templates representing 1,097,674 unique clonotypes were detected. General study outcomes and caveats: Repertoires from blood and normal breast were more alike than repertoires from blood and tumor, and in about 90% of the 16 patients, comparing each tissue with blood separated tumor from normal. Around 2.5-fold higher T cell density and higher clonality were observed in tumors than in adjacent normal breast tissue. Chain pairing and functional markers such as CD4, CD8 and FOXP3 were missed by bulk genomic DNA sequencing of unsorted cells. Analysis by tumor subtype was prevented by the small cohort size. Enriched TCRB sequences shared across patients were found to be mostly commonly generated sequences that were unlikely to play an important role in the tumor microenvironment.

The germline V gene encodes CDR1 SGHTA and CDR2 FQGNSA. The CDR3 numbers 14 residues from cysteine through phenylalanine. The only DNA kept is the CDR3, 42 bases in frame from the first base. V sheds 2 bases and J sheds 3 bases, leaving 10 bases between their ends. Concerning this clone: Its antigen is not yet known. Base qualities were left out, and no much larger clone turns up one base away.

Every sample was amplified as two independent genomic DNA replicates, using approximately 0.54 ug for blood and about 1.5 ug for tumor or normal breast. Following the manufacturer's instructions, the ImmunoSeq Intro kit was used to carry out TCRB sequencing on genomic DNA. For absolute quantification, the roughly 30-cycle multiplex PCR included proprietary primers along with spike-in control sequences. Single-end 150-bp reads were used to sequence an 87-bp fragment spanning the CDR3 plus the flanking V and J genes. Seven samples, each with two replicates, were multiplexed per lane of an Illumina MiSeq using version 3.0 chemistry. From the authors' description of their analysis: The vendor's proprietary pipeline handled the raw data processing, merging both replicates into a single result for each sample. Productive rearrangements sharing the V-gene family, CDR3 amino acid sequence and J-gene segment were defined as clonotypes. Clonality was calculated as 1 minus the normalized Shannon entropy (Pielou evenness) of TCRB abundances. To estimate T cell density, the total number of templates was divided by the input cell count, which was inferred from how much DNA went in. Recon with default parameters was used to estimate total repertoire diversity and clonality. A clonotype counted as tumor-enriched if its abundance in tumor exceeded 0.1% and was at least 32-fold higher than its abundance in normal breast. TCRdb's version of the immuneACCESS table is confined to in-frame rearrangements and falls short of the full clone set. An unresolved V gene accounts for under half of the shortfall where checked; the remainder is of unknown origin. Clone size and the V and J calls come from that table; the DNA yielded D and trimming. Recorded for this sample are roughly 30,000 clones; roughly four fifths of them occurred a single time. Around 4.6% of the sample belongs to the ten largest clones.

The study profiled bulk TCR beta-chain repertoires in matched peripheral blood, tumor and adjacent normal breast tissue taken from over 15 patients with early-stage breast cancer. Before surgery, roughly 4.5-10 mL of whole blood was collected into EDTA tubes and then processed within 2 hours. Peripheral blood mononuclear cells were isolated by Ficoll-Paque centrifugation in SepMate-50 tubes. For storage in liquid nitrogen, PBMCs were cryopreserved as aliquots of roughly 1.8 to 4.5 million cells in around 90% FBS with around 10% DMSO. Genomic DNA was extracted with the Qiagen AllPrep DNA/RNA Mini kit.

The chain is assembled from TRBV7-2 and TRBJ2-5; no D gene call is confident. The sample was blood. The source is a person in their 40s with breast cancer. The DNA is TGTGCCAGCAGCTTATTGGGCGGAGAAGAGACCCAGTACTTC. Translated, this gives CASSLLGGEETQYF.